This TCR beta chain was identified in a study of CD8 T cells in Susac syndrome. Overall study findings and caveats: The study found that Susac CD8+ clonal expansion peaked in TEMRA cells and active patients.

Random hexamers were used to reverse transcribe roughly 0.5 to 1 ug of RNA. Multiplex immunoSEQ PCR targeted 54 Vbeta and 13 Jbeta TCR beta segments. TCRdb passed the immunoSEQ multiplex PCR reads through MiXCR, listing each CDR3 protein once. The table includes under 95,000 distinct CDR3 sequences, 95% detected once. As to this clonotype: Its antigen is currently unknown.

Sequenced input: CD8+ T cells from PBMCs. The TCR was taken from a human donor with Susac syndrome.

CDR3 amino acids: CASSLWRVNTEAFF. In nucleotides, the CDR3 is TGTGCCAGCAGCTTGTGGAGGGTGAACACTGAAGCTTTCTTT. The chain is built from TRBV5-6 and TRBJ1-1; D gene unclear. This CDR3 is 14 amino acids long. Trimming took off 1 base at V and 0 bases at J, with 7 bases between the two ends. Germline V gene sequence: CDR1 SGHDT, CDR2 YYEEEE.